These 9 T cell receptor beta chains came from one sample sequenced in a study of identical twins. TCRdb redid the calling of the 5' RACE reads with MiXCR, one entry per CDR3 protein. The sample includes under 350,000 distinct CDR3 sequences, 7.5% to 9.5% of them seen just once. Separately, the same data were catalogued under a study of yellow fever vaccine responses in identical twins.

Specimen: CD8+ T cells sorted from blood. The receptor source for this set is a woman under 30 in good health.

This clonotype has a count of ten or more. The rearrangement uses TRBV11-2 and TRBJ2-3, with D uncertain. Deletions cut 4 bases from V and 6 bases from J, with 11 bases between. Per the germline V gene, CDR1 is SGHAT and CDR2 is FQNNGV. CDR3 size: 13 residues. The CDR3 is CASSYDQADTQYF. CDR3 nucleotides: TGTGCCAGCAGCTACGACCAGGCTGATACGCAGTATTTT.

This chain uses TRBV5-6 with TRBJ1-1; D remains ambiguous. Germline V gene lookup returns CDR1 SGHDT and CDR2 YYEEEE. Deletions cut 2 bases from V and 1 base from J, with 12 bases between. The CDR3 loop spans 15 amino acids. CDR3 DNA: TGTGCCAGCAGCTTTGGGGTAGGCGGGAACACTGAAGCTTTCTTT. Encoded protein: CASSFGVGGNTEAFF.

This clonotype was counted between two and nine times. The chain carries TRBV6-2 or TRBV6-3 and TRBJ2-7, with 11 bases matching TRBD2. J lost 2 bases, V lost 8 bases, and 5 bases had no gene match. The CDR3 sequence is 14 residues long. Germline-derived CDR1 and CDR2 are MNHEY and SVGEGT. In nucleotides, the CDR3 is TGTGCCAGCCTGATAGCGGGAGGGCCCTACGAGCAGTACTTC. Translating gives CASLIAGGPYEQYF.

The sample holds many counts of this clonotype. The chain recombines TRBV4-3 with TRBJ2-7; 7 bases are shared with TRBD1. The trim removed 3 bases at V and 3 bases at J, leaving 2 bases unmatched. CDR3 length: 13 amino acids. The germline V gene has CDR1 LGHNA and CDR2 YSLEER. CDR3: CASSQRQGYEQYF. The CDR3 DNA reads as TGCGCCAGCAGCCAGCGACAGGGCTACGAGCAGTACTTC.

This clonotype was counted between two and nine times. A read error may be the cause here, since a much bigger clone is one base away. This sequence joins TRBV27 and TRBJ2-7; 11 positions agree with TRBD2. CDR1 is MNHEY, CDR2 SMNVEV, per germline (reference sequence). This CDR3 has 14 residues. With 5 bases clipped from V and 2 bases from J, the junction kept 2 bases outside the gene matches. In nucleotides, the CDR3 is TGTGCCAGCAGTCTAGCGGGAGGAGCCTACGAGCAGTACTTC. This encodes CASSLAGGAYEQYF.

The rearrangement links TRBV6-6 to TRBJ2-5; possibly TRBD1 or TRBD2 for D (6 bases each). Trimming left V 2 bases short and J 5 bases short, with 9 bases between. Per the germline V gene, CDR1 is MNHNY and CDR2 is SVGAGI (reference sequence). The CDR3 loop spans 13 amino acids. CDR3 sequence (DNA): TGTGCCAGCAGTTACGGGGGGCCGGAGACCCAGTACTTC. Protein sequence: CASSYGGPETQYF.

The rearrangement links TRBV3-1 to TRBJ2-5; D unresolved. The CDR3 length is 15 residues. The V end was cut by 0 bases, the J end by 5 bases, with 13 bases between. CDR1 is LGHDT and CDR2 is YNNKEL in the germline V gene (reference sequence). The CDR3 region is CASSQDSPPSETQYF. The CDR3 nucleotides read TGTGCCAGCAGCCAAGATTCGCCCCCCTCGGAGACCCAGTACTTC.

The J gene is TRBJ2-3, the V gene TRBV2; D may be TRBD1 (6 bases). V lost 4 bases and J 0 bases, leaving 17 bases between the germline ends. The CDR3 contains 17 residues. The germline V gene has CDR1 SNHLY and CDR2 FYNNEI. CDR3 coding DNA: TGTGCCAGCAGTGTATCTCCCTCAGGGGACAGCACAGATACGCAGTATTTT. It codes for CASSVSPSGDSTDTQYF.

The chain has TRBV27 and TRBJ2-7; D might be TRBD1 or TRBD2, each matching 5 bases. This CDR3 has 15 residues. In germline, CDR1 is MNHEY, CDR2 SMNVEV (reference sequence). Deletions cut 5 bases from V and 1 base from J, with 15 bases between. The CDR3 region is CASSPRGVVSYEQYF. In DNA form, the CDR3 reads TGTGCCAGCAGTCCGAGAGGGGTAGTTTCCTACGAGCAGTACTTC.